Each of the 9 T cell receptor beta chains below was sequenced from the same sample in a study of blood T cell repertoires in COVID-19. Method: immunoSEQ multiplex PCR; TCRdb's copy keeps in-frame clones and lacks some. The repertoire holds 120,000 or so clones, with roughly 90% as singletons. The sequenced material came from peripheral blood. Source of these receptors: a human donor in a cohort sampled during active COVID-19.

The rearrangement uses TRBV18 and TRBJ1-2; 10 positions agree with TRBD1. Germline CDR1 is KGHSH and CDR2 is LQKENI. Trimming removed 3 bases from V and 4 bases from J; junction bases left unmatched: 5. CDR3 size: 15 residues. The CDR3 coding sequence is TGTGCCAGCTCACCCGGACAGGGGGGCCTCTATGGCTACACCTTC. This sequence encodes CASSPGQGGLYGYTF.

The rearrangement uses TRBV29-1 and TRBJ1-5; D remains ambiguous. Germline values: CDR1 SQVTM, CDR2 ANQGSEA. The CDR3 length is 13 residues. Between the trimmed V and J ends, which lost 4 bases and 4 bases, there was a span of 11 bases. DNA of the CDR3: TGCAGCGTTGCACGGGGTGAGAATCAGCCCCAGCATTTT. Residues: CSVARGENQPQHF.

This CDR3 reads CASSTQQGSEGEQYF. The CDR3 DNA follows: TGTGCCAGTAGTACCCAACAGGGCTCCGAGGGCGAGCAGTACTTC. V gene TRBV19 combines with J gene TRBJ2-7, with D perhaps matching TRBD1 (6 bases). Trimming stripped 4 bases from V and 6 bases from J, with 19 bases between. CDR1 is LNHDA and CDR2 is SQIVND in the germline V gene (reference sequence). The CDR3 is 15 amino acids.

The rearrangement uses TRBV5-5 and TRBJ2-7; 9 nucleotides align to TRBD1. CDR1 and CDR2 from the germline V gene are SGHKS and YYEKEE (reference sequence). The V gene end was trimmed by 0 bases and the J gene end by 5 bases; junction bases not matched to a gene: 6. This CDR3 region has 15 residues. The CDR3 region is CASSLETGGIDEQYF. As DNA, the CDR3 is TGTGCCAGCAGCTTGGAGACAGGGGGGATCGACGAGCAGTACTTC.

In this sample, this clone turned up a few times. This chain links TRBV2 with TRBJ2-7, with 8 bases fitting TRBD2. Germline trimming cut 6 bases from V and 0 bases from J; bases unmatched to any gene: 4. CDR1 SNHLY and CDR2 FYNNEI come from the germline V gene. This CDR3 is built from 14 residues. CDR3 nucleotide sequence: TGTGCCAGCAGGTCAGCGGGGGCCTCCTACGAGCAGTACTTC. Encoded protein: CASRSAGASYEQYF. Full variable domain (remainder filled in from reference TRBV2 and TRBJ2-7): EPEVTQTPSHQVTQMGQEVILRCVPISNHLYFYWYRQILGQKVEFLVSFYNNEISEKSEIFDDQFSVERPDGSNFTLKIRSTKLEDSAMYFCASRSAGASYEQYFGPGTRLTVT.

This chain joins TRBV19 and TRBJ2-7; TRBD2 agrees at 10 bases. Trimming removed 5 bases from V and 5 bases from J; junction bases left unmatched: 9. The CDR3 has 15 amino acids. Per the germline V gene, CDR1 is LNHDA and CDR2 is SQIVND (reference sequence). CDR3 protein: CASSPKGLATHEQYF. CDR3 coding DNA: TGTGCCAGTAGTCCGAAGGGACTAGCGACCCACGAGCAGTACTTC.

J is TRBJ2-1 and V is TRBV4-2; 10 bases line up with TRBD1. With V trimmed by 1 base and J by 6 bases, 3 bases remained unmatched. The CDR3 loop spans 15 amino acids. Germline V gene sequence: CDR1 LGHNA, CDR2 YNFKEQ. This chain's CDR3 is CASSQADRGVNEQFF. DNA of the CDR3: TGTGCCAGCAGCCAAGCGGACAGGGGGGTCAATGAGCAGTTCTTC.

This clone has a single count. The gene calls are TRBV2 and TRBJ2-7; TRBD1 matches 7 bases. CDR3 size: 16 residues. Trimming took 2 bases from V and 2 from J; bases not matched to a gene: 9. Germline CDR1 is SNHLY and CDR2 is FYNNEI. The CDR3 loop reads CASSERGRGSTYEQYF. Written as DNA, the CDR3 is TGTGCCAGCAGTGAAAGAGGCAGGGGGTCAACCTACGAGCAGTACTTC.

The CDR3 DNA is TGTGCCAGCTCCAGCCGACAGGGGGCGCCGGATCAGCCCCAGCATTTT. It is translated as CASSSRQGAPDQPQHF. The V call is TRBV19, the J call TRBJ1-5; 10 nucleotides align to TRBD1. In germline, CDR1 is LNHDA, CDR2 SQIVND (reference sequence). V was clipped by 9 bases and J by 5 bases; unmatched bases: 13. The CDR3 loop spans 16 amino acids.